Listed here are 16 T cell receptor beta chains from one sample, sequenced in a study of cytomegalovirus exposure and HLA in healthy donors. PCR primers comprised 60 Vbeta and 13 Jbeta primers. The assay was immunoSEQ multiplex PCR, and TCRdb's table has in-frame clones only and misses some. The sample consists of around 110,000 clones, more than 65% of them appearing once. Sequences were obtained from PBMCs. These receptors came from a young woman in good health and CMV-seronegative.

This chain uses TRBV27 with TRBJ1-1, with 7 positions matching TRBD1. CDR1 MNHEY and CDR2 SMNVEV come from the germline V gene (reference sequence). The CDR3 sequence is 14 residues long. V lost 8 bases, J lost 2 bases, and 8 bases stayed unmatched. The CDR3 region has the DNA TGTGCCAGCGGGAGAGACAGGGTCAACACTGAAGCTTTCTTT. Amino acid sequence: CASGRDRVNTEAFF.

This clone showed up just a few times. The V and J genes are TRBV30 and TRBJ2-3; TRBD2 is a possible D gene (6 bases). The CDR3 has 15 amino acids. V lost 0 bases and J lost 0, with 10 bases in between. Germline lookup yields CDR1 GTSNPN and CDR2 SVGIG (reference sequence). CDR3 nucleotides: TGTGCCTGGAGTGTAGGAGGGACCAGCACAGATACGCAGTATTTT. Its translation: CAWSVGGTSTDTQYF.

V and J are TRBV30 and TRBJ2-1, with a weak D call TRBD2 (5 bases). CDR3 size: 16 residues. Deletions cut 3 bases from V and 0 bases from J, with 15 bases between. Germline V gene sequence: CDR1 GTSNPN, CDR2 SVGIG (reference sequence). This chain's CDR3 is CAWSLGLHSSYNEQFF. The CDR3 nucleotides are TGTGCCTGGAGCCTAGGACTGCATAGCTCCTACAATGAGCAGTTCTTC.

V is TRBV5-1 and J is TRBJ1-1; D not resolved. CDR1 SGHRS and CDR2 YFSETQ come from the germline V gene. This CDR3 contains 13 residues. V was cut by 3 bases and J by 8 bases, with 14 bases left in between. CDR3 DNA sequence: TGCGCCAGCAGCTCCGCGGATGGCCGCGAAGCTTTCTTT. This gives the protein CASSSADGREAFF.

The DNA of the CDR3 is TGTGCCAGCAGCTTAGCCGCCGGGGGGGCGGACTATGGCTACACCTTC. Translated, it gives CASSLAAGGADYGYTF. This sequence joins TRBV11-2 and TRBJ1-2; maybe TRBD1 (6 bases). The germline gives CDR1 SGHAT, CDR2 FQNNGV. V was clipped by 1 base and J by 3 bases, with 15 bases between them. The CDR3 is made up of 16 amino acids.

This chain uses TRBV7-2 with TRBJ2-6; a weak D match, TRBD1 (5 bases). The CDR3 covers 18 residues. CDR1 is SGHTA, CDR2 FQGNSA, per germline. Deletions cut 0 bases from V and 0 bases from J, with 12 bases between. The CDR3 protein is CASSLAGAAASGANVLTF. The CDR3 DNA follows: TGTGCCAGCAGCTTAGCTGGGGCAGCTGCCTCTGGGGCCAACGTCCTGACTTTC.

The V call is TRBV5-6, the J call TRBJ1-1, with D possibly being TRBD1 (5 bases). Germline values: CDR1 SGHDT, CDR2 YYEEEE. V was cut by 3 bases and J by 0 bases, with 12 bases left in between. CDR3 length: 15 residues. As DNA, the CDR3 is TGTGCCAGCAGCTCGCGGGGGGTGTTGAACACTGAAGCTTTCTTT. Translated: CASSSRGVLNTEAFF.

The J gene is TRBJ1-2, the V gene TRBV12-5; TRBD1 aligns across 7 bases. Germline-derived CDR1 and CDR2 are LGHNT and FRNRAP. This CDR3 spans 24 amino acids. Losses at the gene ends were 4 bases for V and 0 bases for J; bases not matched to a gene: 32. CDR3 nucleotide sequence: TGTGCTAGTGGTTCCCTTGGGTCGTTGCGGACCCGCGACAGGGAAGAACTTGCTAACTATGGCTACACCTTC. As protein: CASGSLGSLRTRDREELANYGYTF.

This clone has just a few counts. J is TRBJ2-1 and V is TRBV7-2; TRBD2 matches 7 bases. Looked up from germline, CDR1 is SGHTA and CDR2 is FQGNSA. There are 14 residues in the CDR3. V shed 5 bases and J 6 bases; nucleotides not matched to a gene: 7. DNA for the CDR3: TGTGCCAGCAGCGGGAGGACTAGGGGCAATGAGCAGTTCTTC. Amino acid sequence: CASSGRTRGNEQFF.

The CDR3 region has the DNA TGTGCCAGCAGCGCCGGACTAGCGGGTACCTACAATGAGCAGTTCTTC. It translates to CASSAGLAGTYNEQFF. The chain links TRBV7-9 to TRBJ2-1, with 11 bases aligning to TRBD2. CDR1 is SEHNR, CDR2 FQNEAQ, per germline (reference sequence). The CDR3 is 16 residues long. V was clipped by 5 bases and J by 2 bases; unmatched bases: 5. The full variable domain, in which reference TRBV7-9 and TRBJ2-1 provide the parts outside the CDR3, is DTGVSQNPRHKITKRGQNVTFRCDPISEHNRLYWYRQTLGQGPEFLTYFQNEAQLEKSRLLSDRFSAERPKGSFSTLEIQRTEQGDSAMYLCASSAGLAGTYNEQFFGPGTRLTVL.

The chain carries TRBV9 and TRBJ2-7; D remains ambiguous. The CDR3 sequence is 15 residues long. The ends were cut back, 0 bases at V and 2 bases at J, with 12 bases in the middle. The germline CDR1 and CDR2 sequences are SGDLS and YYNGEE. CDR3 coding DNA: TGTGCCAGCAGCGTAGTATCTACGCTTACCTACGAGCAGTACTTC. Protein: CASSVVSTLTYEQYF. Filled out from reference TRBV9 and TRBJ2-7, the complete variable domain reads DSGVTQTPKHLITATGQRVTLRCSPRSGDLSVYWYQQSLDQGLQFLIQYYNGEERAKGNILERFSAQQFPDLHSELNLSSLELGDSALYFCASSVVSTLTYEQYFGPGTRLTVT.

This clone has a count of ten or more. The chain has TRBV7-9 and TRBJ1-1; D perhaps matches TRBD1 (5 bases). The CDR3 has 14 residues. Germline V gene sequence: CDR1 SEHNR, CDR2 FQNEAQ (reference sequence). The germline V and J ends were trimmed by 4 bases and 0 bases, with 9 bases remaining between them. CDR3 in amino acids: CASSSDSLNTEAFF. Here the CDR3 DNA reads TGTGCCAGCAGCTCTGACAGCCTGAACACTGAAGCTTTCTTT. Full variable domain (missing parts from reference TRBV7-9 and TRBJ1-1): DTGVSQNPRHKITKRGQNVTFRCDPISEHNRLYWYRQTLGQGPEFLTYFQNEAQLEKSRLLSDRFSAERPKGSFSTLEIQRTEQGDSAMYLCASSSDSLNTEAFFGQGTRLTVV.

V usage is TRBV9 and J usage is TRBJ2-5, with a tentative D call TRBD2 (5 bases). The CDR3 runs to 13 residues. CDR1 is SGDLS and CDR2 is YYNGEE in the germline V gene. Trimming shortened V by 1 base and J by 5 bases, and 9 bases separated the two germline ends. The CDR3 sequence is CASSVNTRETQYF. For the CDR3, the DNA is TGTGCCAGCAGCGTAAATACTAGGGAGACCCAGTACTTC.

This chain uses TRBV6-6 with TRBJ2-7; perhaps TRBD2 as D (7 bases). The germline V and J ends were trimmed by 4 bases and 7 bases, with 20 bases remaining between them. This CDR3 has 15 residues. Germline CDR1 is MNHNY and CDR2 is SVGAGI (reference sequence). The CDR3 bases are TGTGCCAGCAGTTCCCGGGGGGCCCCCATCAATGAGCAGTACTTC. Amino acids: CASSSRGAPINEQYF.

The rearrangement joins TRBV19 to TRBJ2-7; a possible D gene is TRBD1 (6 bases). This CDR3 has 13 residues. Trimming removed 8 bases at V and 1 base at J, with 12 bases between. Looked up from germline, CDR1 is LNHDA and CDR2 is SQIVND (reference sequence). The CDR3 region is CASPQGFSYEQYF. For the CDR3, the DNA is TGTGCCAGTCCCCAGGGGTTTTCCTACGAGCAGTACTTC.

The CDR3 here is CASSQTSGATDTQYF. The CDR3 nucleotides read TGTGCCAGCAGTCAGACTAGCGGGGCTACAGATACGCAGTATTTT. V usage is TRBV27 and J usage is TRBJ2-3; 11 nucleotides match TRBD2. This CDR3 has 15 residues. V lost 5 bases, J lost 3 bases, and 4 bases stayed unmatched. Germline CDR1 MNHEY, CDR2 SMNVEV (reference sequence).